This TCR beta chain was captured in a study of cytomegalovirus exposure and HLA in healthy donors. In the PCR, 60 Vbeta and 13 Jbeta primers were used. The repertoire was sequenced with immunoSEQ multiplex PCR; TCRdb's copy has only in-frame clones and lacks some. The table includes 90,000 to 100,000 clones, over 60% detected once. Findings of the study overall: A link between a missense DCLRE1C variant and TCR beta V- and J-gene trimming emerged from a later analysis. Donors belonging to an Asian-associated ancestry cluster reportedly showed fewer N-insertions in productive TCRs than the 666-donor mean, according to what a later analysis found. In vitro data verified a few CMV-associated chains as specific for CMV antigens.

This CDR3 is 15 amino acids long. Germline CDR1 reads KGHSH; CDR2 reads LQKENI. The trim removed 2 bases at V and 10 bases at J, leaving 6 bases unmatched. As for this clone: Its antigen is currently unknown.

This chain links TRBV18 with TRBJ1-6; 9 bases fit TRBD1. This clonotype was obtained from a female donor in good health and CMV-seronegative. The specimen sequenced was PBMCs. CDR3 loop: CASSPSGQGSSPLHF. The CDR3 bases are TGTGCCAGCTCACCATCGGGACAGGGAAGCTCACCCCTCCACTTT. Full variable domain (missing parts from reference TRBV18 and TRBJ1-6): NAGVMQNPRHLVRRRGQEARLRCSPMKGHSHVYWYRQLPEEGLKFMVYLQKENIIDESGMPKERFSAEFPKEGPSILRIQQVVRGDSAAYFCASSPSGQGSSPLHFGNGTRLTVT.